What follows is one T cell receptor beta chain and its context. This clone has a handful of counts. Its target antigen remains unknown. There are no base qualities to consult, and no much larger clone falls within one base. Library construction relied on the immunoSEQ multiplex PCR assay. To provide template for TCR sequencing, every sample had RNA extracted and reverse transcribed into cDNA. SuperScript III was used for first-strand cDNA synthesis, primed with a 2:1 mix of oligo-dT and random hexamers. Amplification bias was assessed with a synthetic immune receptor repertoire, and residual bias was removed computationally. In the authors' own workflow: Raw reads were preprocessed to remove errors, and CDR3 was defined by IMGT conventions from the conserved cysteine to phenylalanine. To get clonality, Shannon entropy was normalized by log2 of the number of productive unique TCRs and the result was subtracted from 1. Whether scalp clones were CD4 or CD8 was inferred by matching scalp TCRbeta sequences against CD4 and CD8 repertoires sorted from blood. Held by TCRdb, this immuneACCESS table contains in-frame sequences only and omits some clones. Under half of the omission traces to an unresolved V gene where checked; the cause of the rest is unknown. Clonal size and the V and J genes are those of that table, whereas D and trimming came from the DNA. The sample contains 120,000 or so clones, 61% of them found a single time. Together, the top ten hold under 7.5% of the sample.

Taken with the paper, the label for time point translates to: less than five weeks on oral tofacitinib. What this sample's treatment or condition label stands for: oral pan-JAK inhibitor, 5-10 mg twice daily. Peripheral blood and lesional scalp punch biopsies were obtained from patients with alopecia areata. After PBMCs were isolated by density centrifugation and stained for CD3, CD4 and CD8, a FACSAria was used to sort CD4+ and CD8+ T cells. The sample is drawn from a study of CD8+ T cells in alopecia areata (dated by TCRdb to the late 2010s). With respect to the entire study: Treated patients were enrolled in an open-label pilot trial of oral tofacitinib, 5 to 10 mg twice daily, for moderate-to-severe alopecia areata. Patients received tofacitinib for 6 to 18 months and were then followed off drug for 6 months to check for delayed response and recurrence. The SALT score, which quantifies the percentage of affected scalp surface area, was used to measure disease severity in treated patients. The study used high-throughput TCRbeta sequencing to examine T cell clonal expansion in alopecia areata, in both the C3H/HeJ mouse model and human patients. Human TCRbeta sequencing covered scalp tissue and sorted CD4+ and CD8+ peripheral blood T cells from patchy and totalis/universalis alopecia areata patients and healthy controls. Patients on tofacitinib were biopsied at baseline and after 4 and 24 weeks of treatment, and several of the patients also had a later scalp biopsy. Clonality in the scalp was compared among normal scalp (n=4), patchy alopecia areata scalp (n=8), and alopecia totalis/universalis scalp (n=8). RNA was obtained with the PAXgene miRNA kit for fixed scalp, the miRNeasy kit for PBMCs, and the RNeasy kit for mouse skin. immunoSEQ multiplex PCR using 35 Vbeta forward primers and 13 Jbeta reverse primers was used to amplify TCRbeta CDR3 regions.

What the work shows at the level of the full study, not this receptor alone: Shared TCR sequences between patients were less evident than in mice, which may be partly attributable to HLA diversity in the patient population. Unlike mouse skin, where gammadelta T cells dominate, normal human skin contains resident alphabeta T cells that get sequenced too, which complicates analysis of the scalp TCR repertoire. During tofacitinib treatment, many expanded lesional clones remained in scalp and blood, and this persistence may partly explain relapse after treatment is stopped. Scalp clonality and the number of expanded CD8+ clones among the top 100 scalp clones were significantly decreased by tofacitinib. Higher clonality and more expanded CD8+ clones were observed in lesional scalp than in normal scalp, particularly in alopecia totalis/universalis, a finding suggestive of antigenic drive. Because the treated cohort was small and included a single nonresponder, larger studies are needed to assess links between baseline CD8+ expansion and response.

This clonotype was sampled from a human donor with alopecia areata. The material was CD4+ T cells sorted from blood, obtained at week 4, from a patient treated with tofacitinib.

The sequenced DNA: TGTGCCAGTAAGGGGGGCCCCAGTACGCAGTATTTT. This is translated as CASKGGPSTQYF. The sequence joins TRBV19 to TRBJ2-3; the D gene assignment is perhaps TRBD1 or TRBD2, with each matching 6 bases. Trimming costs V 7 bases and J 8 bases, and their ends lie 13 bases apart. The CDR3 goes from the cysteine to the phenylalanine over 12 residues. The retained sequence is limited to the CDR3, 36 bases, with the frame set at the first base. Based on the germline V gene (reference sequence), the CDR1 and CDR2 sequences are LNHDA and SQIVND. Supplemented by the reference TRBV19 and TRBJ2-3 proteins around the CDR3, the complete variable domain is DGGITQSPKYLFRKEGQNVTLSCEQNLNHDAMYWYRQDPGQGLRLIYYSQIVNDFQKGDIAEGYSVSREKKESFPLTVTSAQKNPTAFYLCASKGGPSTQYFGPGTRLTVL.